This TCR beta chain was obtained from a study of cytomegalovirus exposure and HLA in healthy donors. Study-wide points: Near-uniform donor sequencing depth was presumed by presence/absence analyses.

CDR1 SNHLY and CDR2 FYNNEI come from the germline V gene. The CDR3 is 15 amino acids. The J segment lost 8 bases and the V segment lost 1 base, leaving 4 bases of the junction unmatched. The PCR had 60 Vbeta and 13 Jbeta primers. The assay was immunoSEQ multiplex PCR, and TCRdb's table has in-frame clones only and misses some. The data contain 200,000 to 250,000 clones, 80% to 85% of them seen just once; the ten biggest clones take up 0.71%. For this clone: Its antigen is undetermined.

Though nominally healthy at sampling, donors likely had unrecorded immune exposures. The rearrangement joins TRBV2 to TRBJ2-1; 11 bases are a match to TRBD2. Sample: PBMCs. This TCR derives from a boy aged 2-9 years in good health and CMV-seronegative. The CDR3 loop is CASSEVLAGAHEQFF. CDR3 in DNA: TGTGCCAGCAGTGAAGTACTAGCGGGAGCGCATGAGCAGTTCTTC.